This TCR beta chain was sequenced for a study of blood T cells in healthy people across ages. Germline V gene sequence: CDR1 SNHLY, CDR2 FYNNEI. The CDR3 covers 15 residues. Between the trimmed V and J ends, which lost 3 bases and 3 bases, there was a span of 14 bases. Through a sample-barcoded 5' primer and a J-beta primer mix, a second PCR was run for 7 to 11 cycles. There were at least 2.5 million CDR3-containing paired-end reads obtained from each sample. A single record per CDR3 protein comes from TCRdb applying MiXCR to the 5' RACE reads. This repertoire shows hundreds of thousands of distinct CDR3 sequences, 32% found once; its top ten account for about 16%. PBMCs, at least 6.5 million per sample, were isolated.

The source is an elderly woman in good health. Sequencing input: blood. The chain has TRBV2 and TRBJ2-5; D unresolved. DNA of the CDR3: TGTGCCAGCAGTGAGTTCCCTGGGATAGAAGAGACCCAGTACTTC. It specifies CASSEFPGIEETQYF.